The TCR beta chain under discussion was sequenced for a study of Graves' ophthalmopathy and Graves' hyperthyroidism. At the level of the study: A follow-up of 18 months without ophthalmopathy meant that hyperthyroidism was stable.

Broader study findings: The authors also found most expanded thyroid clonotypes above 0.001 frequency in blood. For predicting ophthalmopathy progression, the model had 60% to 71% sensitivity and approximately 72% specificity. Using 13 signatures, a model distinguished ophthalmopathy from stable hyperthyroidism, reaching about 90% sensitivity and 81.08% specificity.

Amplified TCR beta CDR3 regions were obtained using RNA transcripts as template. A first-round RT-PCR used HTBI primers, followed by a second-round multiplex PCR. TCRdb reanalysed the multiplex PCR reads using MiXCR and keeps one entry per CDR3 protein. The sample holds about 550,000 distinct CDR3 sequences, roughly 40% seen once. Regarding this clonotype: The antigen is undetermined.

V lost 7 bases and J 3 bases, leaving 15 bases between the germline ends. The germline V gene has CDR1 LNHNV and CDR2 YYDKDF (reference sequence). This CDR3 has 14 amino acids. The rearrangement joins TRBV15 to TRBJ1-1; D remains unclear. The material sequenced was peripheral blood or thyroid tissue (not recorded which). This TCR derives from an adult man with Graves' hyperthyroidism. The CDR3 DNA reads as TGTGCCACCACTCACGACACCTCGGACACTGAAGCTTTCTTT. Residues: CATTHDTSDTEAFF.